One and the same sample provided the 2 T cell receptor beta chains below, sequenced in a study of a mutant IDH1 vaccine in newly diagnosed glioma. No antigens are known for them. Assay: immunoSEQ multiplex PCR; the TCRdb copy retains only in-frame clones and omits some. The sample includes roughly 40,000 clones, approximately 90% of them seen just once. Described time point: week 5, during vaccination. With topical imiquimod, each dose of the vaccine consisted of 300 ug of mutant IDH1 20-mer peptide. This specimen was PBMCs, taken from a glioma patient whose treatment included an IDH1 peptide vaccine. These receptors came from a man aged 50-59 years with glioma.

The rearrangement uses TRBV2 and TRBJ1-5; D uncertain. This CDR3 region has 15 residues. V shed 1 base and J shed 2 bases, with 9 bases lying between them. Per germline, CDR1 SNHLY and CDR2 FYNNEI. CDR3 amino acids: CASSEVWAGNQPQHF. The DNA of the CDR3 is TGTGCCAGCAGTGAAGTATGGGCAGGCAATCAGCCCCAGCATTTT.

This clone was seen a handful of times. This chain's CDR3 is CASSLIPGSDIQYF. The CDR3 coding sequence is TGTGCCAGCAGCTTAATTCCGGGGTCGGACATTCAGTACTTC. The chain joins TRBV7-8 to TRBJ2-4; TRBD2 might be the D (5 bases). CDR3 length equals 14 residues. Trimming stripped 2 bases from V and 8 bases from J, with 13 bases between. Germline V gene data show CDR1 as SGHVS and CDR2 as FQNEAQ.